What follows is one T cell receptor (beta chain) and its context. PCR primers comprised 60 Vbeta and 13 Jbeta primers. Using immunoSEQ multiplex PCR, the repertoire was profiled, and TCRdb retains in-frame clones only, with some absent. The sample lists 55,000 to 70,000 clones; 80% were seen once. These data come from a study of cytomegalovirus exposure and HLA in healthy donors. There are 14 residues in the CDR3. Trimming cost V 3 bases and J 7 bases, with 16 bases left between them. The V gene's germline CDR1 is SGHDT and CDR2 YYEEEE. Sequenced material: PBMCs. This chain uses TRBV5-6 with TRBJ1-2; D unclear. This sequence was found in a woman between 35 and 50 years old in good health and CMV-seronegative. The DNA of the CDR3 is TGTGCCAGCAGCTATGGACGGGGTCGAGGTGGCTACACCTTC. Amino acids: CASSYGRGRGGYTF. The whole variable domain, filled in from reference TRBV5-6 and TRBJ1-2, reads DAGVTQSPTHLIKTRGQQVTLRCSPKSGHDTVSWYQQALGQGPQFIFQYYEEEERQRGNFPDRFSGHQFPNYSSELNVNALLLGDSALYLCASSYGRGRGGYTFGSGTRLTVV.